This TCR beta chain was sequenced in a study of Tregs in tolerant kidney transplant recipients. Findings and limits, study-wide: Findings come from small patient numbers and require larger validation. Tregs expanded with activated donor B cells seemed most donor-specific. No direct test of biological reproducibility was done here.

This clone has only one observation. Its antigen is undetermined. The repertoire was sequenced with immunoSEQ multiplex PCR; TCRdb's copy has only in-frame clones and lacks some. The repertoire has about 240,000 clones, about 80% of them found once; the top ten carry around 0.61%. Trimming cost V 2 bases and J 3 bases, with 11 bases left between them. This CDR3 contains 15 residues. The V gene's germline CDR1 is MNHNY and CDR2 SVGAGI (reference sequence). The J gene is TRBJ1-5, the V gene TRBV6-6; D is uncertain. Sequenced: CD4+ T cells from blood. This TCR derives from a human donor in good health. CDR3 DNA: TGTGCCAGCAGTTACGACCCCCTGCTCAATCAGCCCCAGCATTTT. This gives the protein CASSYDPLLNQPQHF.